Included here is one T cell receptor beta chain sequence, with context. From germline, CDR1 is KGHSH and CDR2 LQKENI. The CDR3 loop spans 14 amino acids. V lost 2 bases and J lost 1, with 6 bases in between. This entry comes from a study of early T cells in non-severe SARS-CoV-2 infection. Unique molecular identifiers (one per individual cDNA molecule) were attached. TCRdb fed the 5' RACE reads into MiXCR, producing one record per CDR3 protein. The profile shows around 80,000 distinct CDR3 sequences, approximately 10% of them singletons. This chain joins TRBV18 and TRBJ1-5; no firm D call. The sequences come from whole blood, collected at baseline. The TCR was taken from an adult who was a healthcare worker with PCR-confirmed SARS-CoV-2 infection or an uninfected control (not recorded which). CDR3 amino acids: CASSPGISNQPQHF. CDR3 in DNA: TGTGCCAGCTCACCAGGCATAAGCAATCAGCCCCAGCATTTT.